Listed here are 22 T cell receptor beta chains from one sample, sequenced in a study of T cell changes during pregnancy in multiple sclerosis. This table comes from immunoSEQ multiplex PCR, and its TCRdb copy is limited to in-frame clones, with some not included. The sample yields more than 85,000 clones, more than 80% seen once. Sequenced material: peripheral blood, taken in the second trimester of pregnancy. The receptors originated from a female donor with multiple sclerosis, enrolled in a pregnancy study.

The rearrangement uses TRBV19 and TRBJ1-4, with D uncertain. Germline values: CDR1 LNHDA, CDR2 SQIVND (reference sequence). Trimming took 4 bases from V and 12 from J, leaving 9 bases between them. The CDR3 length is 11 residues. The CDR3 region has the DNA TGTGCCAGTAGTAATATCGGGGAACTGTTTTTT. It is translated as CASSNIGELFF.

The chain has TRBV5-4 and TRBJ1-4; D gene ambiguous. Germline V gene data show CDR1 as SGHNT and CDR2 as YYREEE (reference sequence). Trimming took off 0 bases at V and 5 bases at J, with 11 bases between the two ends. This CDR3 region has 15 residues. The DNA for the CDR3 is TGTGCCAGCAGCTTGGGCCCGACAAAGAATGAAAAACTGTTTTTT. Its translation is CASSLGPTKNEKLFF.

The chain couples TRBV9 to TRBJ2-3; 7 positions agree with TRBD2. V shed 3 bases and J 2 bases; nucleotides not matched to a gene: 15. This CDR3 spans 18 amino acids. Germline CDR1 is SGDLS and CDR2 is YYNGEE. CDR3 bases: TGTGCCAGCAGCGCTCTTAAGAAGGCTAGCGGATACACAGATACGCAGTATTTT. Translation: CASSALKKASGYTDTQYF.

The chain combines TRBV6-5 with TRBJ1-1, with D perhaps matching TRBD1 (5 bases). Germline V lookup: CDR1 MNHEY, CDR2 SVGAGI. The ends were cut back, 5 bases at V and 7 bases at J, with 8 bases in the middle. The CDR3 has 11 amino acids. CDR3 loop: CASSQGFEAFF. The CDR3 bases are TGTGCCAGCAGTCAGGGATTTGAAGCTTTCTTT.

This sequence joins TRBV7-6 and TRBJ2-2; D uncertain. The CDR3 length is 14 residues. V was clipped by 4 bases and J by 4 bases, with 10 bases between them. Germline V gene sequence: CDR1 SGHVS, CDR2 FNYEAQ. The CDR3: CASSSKTATGELFF. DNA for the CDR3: TGTGCCAGCAGCTCTAAAACAGCCACCGGGGAGCTGTTTTTT.

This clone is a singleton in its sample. Written as DNA, the CDR3 is TGTGCCAGCAGCTTACGTTCAGGGATCAATCAGCCCCAGCATTTT. This gives the protein CASSLRSGINQPQHF. The chain combines TRBV7-6 with TRBJ1-5; perhaps TRBD1 as D (5 bases). Trimming stripped 2 bases from V and 3 bases from J, with 11 bases between. CDR1 is SGHVS and CDR2 is FNYEAQ in the germline V gene. This CDR3 has 15 amino acids. Together with reference TRBV7-6 and TRBJ1-5, the CDR3 gives the full variable domain: GAGVSQSPRYKVTKRGQDVALRCDPISGHVSLYWYRQALGQGPEFLTYFNYEAQQDKSGLPNDRFSAERPEGSISTLTIQRTEQRDSAMYRCASSLRSGINQPQHFGDGTRLSIL.

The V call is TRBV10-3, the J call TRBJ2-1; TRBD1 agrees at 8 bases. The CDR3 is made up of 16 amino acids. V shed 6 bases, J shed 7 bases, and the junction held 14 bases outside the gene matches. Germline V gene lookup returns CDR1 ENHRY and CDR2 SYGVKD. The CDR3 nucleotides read TGTGCCATCAGCATATCCGGGACAGGCGACACAAATGAGCAGTTCTTC. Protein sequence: CAISISGTGDTNEQFF.

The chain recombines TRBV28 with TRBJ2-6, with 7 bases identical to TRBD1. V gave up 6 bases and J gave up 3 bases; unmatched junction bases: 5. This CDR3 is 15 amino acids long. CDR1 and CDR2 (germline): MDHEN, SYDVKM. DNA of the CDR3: TGTGCCAGCAGCTTACAGGGGATTGGGGCCAACGTCCTGACTTTC. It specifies CASSLQGIGANVLTF.

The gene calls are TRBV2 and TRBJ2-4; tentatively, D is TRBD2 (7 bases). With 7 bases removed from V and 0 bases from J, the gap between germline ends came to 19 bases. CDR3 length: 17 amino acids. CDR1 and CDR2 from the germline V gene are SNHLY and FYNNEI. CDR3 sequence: CASNRGAGSIAKNIQYF. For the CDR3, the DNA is TGTGCCAGCAATCGGGGGGCGGGGAGCATAGCCAAAAACATTCAGTACTTC.

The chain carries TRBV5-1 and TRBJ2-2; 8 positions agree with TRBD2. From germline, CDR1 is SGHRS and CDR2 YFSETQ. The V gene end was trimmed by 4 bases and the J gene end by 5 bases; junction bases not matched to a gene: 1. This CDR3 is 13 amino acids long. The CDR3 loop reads CASSRGGTGELFF. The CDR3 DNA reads TGCGCCAGCAGCCGCGGGGGGACCGGGGAGCTGTTTTTT.

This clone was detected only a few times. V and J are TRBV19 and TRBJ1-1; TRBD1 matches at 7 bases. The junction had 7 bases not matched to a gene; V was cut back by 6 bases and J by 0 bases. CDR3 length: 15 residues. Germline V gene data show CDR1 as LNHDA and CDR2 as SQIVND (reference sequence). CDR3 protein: CASSLRQGVNTEAFF. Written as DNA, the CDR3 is TGTGCCAGTAGCCTCAGACAGGGCGTGAACACTGAAGCTTTCTTT. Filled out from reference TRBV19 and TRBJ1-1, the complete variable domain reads DGGITQSPKYLFRKEGQNVTLSCEQNLNHDAMYWYRQDPGQGLRLIYYSQIVNDFQKGDIAEGYSVSREKKESFPLTVTSAQKNPTAFYLCASSLRQGVNTEAFFGQGTRLTVV.

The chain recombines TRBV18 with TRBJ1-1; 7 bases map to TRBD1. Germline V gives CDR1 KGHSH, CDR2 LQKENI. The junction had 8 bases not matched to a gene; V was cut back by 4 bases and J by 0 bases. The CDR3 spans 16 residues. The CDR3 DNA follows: TGTGCCAGCTCACTACGACAGGGATCCATGAACACTGAAGCTTTCTTT. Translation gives CASSLRQGSMNTEAFF.

The chain's CDR3 is CASSLSSTGELFF. The CDR3 DNA reads as TGTGCCAGCAGCTTAAGTAGCACCGGGGAGCTGTTTTTT. The V and J genes are TRBV7-3 and TRBJ2-2; no reliable D call. Per the germline V gene, CDR1 is SGHTA and CDR2 is FQGTGA. The V and J ends lost 1 base and 4 bases respectively, with 4 bases between them. CDR3 size: 13 residues.

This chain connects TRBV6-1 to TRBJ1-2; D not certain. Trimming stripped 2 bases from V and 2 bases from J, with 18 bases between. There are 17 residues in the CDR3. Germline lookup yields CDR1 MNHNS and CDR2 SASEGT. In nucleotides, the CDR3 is TGTGCCAGCAGTGAACTTCGATTAGGCGGGGTAAACTATGGCTACACCTTC. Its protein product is CASSELRLGGVNYGYTF.

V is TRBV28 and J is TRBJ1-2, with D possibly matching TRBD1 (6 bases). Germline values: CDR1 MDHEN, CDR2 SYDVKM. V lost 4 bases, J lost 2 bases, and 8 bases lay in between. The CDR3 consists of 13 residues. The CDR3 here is CASSWTANYGYTF. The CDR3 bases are TGTGCCAGCAGTTGGACAGCCAACTATGGCTACACCTTC.

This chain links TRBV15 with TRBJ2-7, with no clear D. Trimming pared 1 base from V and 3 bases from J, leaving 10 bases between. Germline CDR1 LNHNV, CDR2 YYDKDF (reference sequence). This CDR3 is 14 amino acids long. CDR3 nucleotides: TGTGCCACCAGCAGAGGCGGAGAACGCTACGAGCAGTACTTC. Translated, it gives CATSRGGERYEQYF. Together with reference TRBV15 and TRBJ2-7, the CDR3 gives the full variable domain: DAMVIQNPRYQVTQFGKPVTLSCSQTLNHNVMYWYQQKSSQAPKLLFHYYDKDFNNEADTPDNFQSRRPNTSFCFLDIRSPGLGDTAMYLCATSRGGERYEQYFGPGTRLTVT.

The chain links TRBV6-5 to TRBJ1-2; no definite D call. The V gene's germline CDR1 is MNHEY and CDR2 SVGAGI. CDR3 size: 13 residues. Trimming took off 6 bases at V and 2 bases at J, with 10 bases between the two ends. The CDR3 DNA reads TGTGCCAGCAGCCCCACCGGGAACTATGGCTACACCTTC. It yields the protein CASSPTGNYGYTF.

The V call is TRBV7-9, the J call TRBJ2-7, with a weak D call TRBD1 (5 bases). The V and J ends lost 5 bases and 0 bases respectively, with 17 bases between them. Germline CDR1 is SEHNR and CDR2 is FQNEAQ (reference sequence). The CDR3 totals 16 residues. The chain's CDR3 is CASSPTRVFSSYEQYF. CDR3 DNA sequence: TGTGCCAGCAGCCCAACCAGGGTATTTAGCTCCTACGAGCAGTACTTC.

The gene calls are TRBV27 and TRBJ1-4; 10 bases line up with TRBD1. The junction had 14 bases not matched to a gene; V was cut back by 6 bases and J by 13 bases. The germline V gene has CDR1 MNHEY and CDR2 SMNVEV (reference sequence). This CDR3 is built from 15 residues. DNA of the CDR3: TGTGCCAGCAGGCCCAGGGGGACAGGGGAGTCGGCACTGTTTTTT. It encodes CASRPRGTGESALFF. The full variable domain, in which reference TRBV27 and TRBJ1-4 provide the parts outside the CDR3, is EAQVTQNPRYLITVTGKKLTVTCSQNMNHEYMSWYRQDPGLGLRQIYYSMNVEVTDKGDVPEGYKVSRKEKRNFPLILESPSPNQTSLYFCASRPRGTGESALFFGSGTQLSVL.

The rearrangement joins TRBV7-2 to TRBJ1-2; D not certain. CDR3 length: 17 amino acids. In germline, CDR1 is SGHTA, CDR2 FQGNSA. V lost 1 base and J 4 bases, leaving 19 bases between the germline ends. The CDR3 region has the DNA TGTGCCAGCAGCTTAGAGGCGGCTTCGGAGAGACCCTATGGCTACACCTTC. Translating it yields CASSLEAASERPYGYTF.

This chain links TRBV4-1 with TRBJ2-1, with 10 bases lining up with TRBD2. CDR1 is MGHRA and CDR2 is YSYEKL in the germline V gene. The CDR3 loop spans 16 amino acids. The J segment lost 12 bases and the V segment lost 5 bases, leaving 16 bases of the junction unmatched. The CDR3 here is CASSFRQLAGDDGQFF. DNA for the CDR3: TGCGCCAGCAGCTTCCGACAGCTAGCGGGAGACGATGGGCAGTTCTTC.

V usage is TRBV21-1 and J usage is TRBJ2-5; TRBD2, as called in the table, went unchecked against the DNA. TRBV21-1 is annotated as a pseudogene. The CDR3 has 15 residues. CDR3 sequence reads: CASSPGRTIQETQYF. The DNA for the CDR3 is TGTGCCAGCAGCCCGGGACGGACTATTCAAGAGACCCAGTACTTC.